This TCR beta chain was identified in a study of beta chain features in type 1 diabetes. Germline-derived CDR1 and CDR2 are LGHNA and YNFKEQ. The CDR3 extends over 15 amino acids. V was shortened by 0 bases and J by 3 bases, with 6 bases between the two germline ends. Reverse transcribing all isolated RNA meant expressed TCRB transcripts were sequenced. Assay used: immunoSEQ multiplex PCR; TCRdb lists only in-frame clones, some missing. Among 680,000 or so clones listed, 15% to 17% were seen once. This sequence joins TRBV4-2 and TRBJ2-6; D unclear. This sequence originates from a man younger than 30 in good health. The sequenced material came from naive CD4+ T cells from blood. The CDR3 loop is CASSQEGGGANVLTF. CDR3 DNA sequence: TGTGCCAGCAGCCAAGAAGGCGGTGGGGCCAACGTCCTGACTTTC.